One and the same sample provided the 27 T cell receptor beta chains below, sequenced in a study of blood T cell repertoires in COVID-19. Sequenced by immunoSEQ multiplex PCR; TCRdb stores in-frame clones only, minus some. The data show approximately 400,000 clones, with about 89% seen just once and roughly 0.86% held by the top ten. Sequencing was carried out using PBMCs or T cells enriched from blood (not recorded which). All receptors come from a middle-aged woman who had been exposed to COVID-19.

The V and J genes are TRBV9 and TRBJ2-7; no definite D call. This CDR3 is built from 11 residues. Germline V gives CDR1 SGDLS, CDR2 YYNGEE. V was shortened by 0 bases and J by 6 bases, with 4 bases between the two germline ends. This chain's CDR3 is CASSVGAEQYF. The CDR3 bases are TGTGCCAGCAGCGTAGGGGCCGAGCAGTACTTC. Full variable domain (rest looked up from reference TRBV9 and TRBJ2-7): DSGVTQTPKHLITATGQRVTLRCSPRSGDLSVYWYQQSLDQGLQFLIQYYNGEERAKGNILERFSAQQFPDLHSELNLSSLELGDSALYFCASSVGAEQYFGPGTRLTVT.

The chain joins TRBV18 to TRBJ1-2; 8 bases map to TRBD1. The CDR3 loop spans 15 amino acids. V lost 2 bases, J lost 6 bases, and 8 bases stayed unmatched. Germline CDR1 reads KGHSH; CDR2 reads LQKENI. CDR3 sequence reads: CASSPGIQGADGYTF. DNA of the CDR3: TGTGCCAGCTCACCAGGAATCCAGGGGGCGGATGGCTACACCTTC.

The V gene is TRBV11-3, the J gene TRBJ2-3; 8 bases are shared with TRBD2. Losses at the gene ends were 5 bases for V and 2 bases for J; bases not matched to a gene: 9. Per the germline V gene, CDR1 is SGHNT and CDR2 is YENEEA. The CDR3 loop spans 16 amino acids. DNA for the CDR3: TGTGCCAGCAGCCGAGGTAGCGGGGAATACACAGATACGCAGTATTTT. As protein: CASSRGSGEYTDTQYF.

CDR3 loop: CASSEREGYGYTF. The CDR3 nucleotides read TGTGCCAGCAGTGAGCGAGAGGGTTATGGCTACACCTTC. V usage is TRBV2 and J usage is TRBJ1-2; D not certain. The germline CDR1 and CDR2 sequences are SNHLY and FYNNEI. The CDR3 extends over 13 amino acids. The V end was cut by 3 bases, the J end by 5 bases, with 10 bases between.

In the case of this clone: At one boundary the junction diverges from the germline segment, which might be a read error. The chain joins TRBV7-7 to TRBJ2-2; 7 nucleotides align to TRBD1. The germline V gene encodes CDR1 SSHAT and CDR2 FNYEAQ (reference sequence). The length of the CDR3 is 14 residues. In nucleotides, the CDR3 is TGTGCTAGCAGCTTGGACAGGACCCCCGGGGAGCTGTTTTTT. Translation gives CASSLDRTPGELFF.

This chain connects TRBV3-1 (or the pseudogene TRBV3-2) to TRBJ2-3; 8 bases agree with TRBD2. This CDR3 comprises 15 residues. The germline CDR1 and CDR2 sequences are LGHDT and YNNKEL (reference sequence). V was pared by 6 bases and J by 0 bases, with 5 bases of the junction left unmatched. CDR3 sequence: CASSKRGTSTDTQYF. For the CDR3, the DNA is TGTGCCAGCAGTAAGCGGGGGACTAGCACAGATACGCAGTATTTT.

This chain connects TRBV11-2 to TRBJ2-3; 8 nucleotides agree with TRBD1. This CDR3 contains 16 residues. V shed 4 bases and J 0 bases; nucleotides not matched to a gene: 6. The germline V gene encodes CDR1 SGHAT and CDR2 FQNNGV. The CDR3 DNA reads as TGTGCCAGCAGCTGGGCCGGGACAGGCAGCACAGATACGCAGTATTTT. Translated: CASSWAGTGSTDTQYF.

The V and J genes are TRBV5-1 and TRBJ1-4; no clear D gene. CDR3 length: 15 amino acids. Germline V lookup: CDR1 SGHRS, CDR2 YFSETQ. Trimming took off 4 bases at V and 4 bases at J, with 14 bases between the two ends. The CDR3 loop is CASSIGSLYNEKLFF. For the CDR3, the DNA is TGCGCCAGCAGCATCGGGTCTCTATATAATGAAAAACTGTTTTTT.

Here the CDR3 DNA reads TGTGCCAGTAGGACGACGGGAGTCTCTGGGGCCAACGTCCTGACTTTC. Its protein is CASRTTGVSGANVLTF. V is TRBV19 and J is TRBJ2-6, with D possibly TRBD2 on 6 matching bases. Germline V CDR1 and CDR2: LNHDA, SQIVND (reference sequence). V lost 6 bases and J 0 bases, leaving 12 bases between the germline ends. CDR3 length equals 16 residues.

The chain is built from TRBV5-4 and TRBJ2-7, with 7 bases fitting TRBD2. The V gene end was trimmed by 0 bases and the J gene end by 6 bases; junction bases not matched to a gene: 3. The CDR3 runs to 13 residues. The germline V gene has CDR1 SGHNT and CDR2 YYREEE (reference sequence). The CDR3 spells CASSLGLAAEQYF. The CDR3 coding sequence is TGTGCCAGCAGCTTGGGGCTAGCGGCCGAGCAGTACTTC.

V usage is TRBV21-1 and J usage is TRBJ1-4. TRBV21-1 is marked as a pseudogene. CDR3 length: 18 amino acids. CDR3: CASSVTHYLYATNEKLFF. CDR3 sequence (DNA): TGTGCCAGCAGCGTGACCCACTACCTCTATGCAACTAATGAAAAACTGTTTTTT.

This chain joins TRBV11-2 and TRBJ1-5; TRBD1 matches 9 bases. The CDR3 length is 14 residues. With 5 bases clipped from V and 7 bases from J, the junction kept 6 bases outside the gene matches. Germline-derived CDR1 and CDR2 are SGHAT and FQNNGV. The CDR3 spells CASSEQGARQPQHF. The CDR3 DNA reads TGTGCCAGCAGCGAACAGGGGGCGAGGCAGCCCCAGCATTTT.

The gene calls are TRBV5-1 and TRBJ2-1; 7 bases are shared with TRBD2. V lost 4 bases, J lost 4 bases, and 8 bases stayed unmatched. Germline assignment: CDR1 SGHRS and CDR2 YFSETQ. This CDR3 has 15 amino acids. The CDR3 DNA is TGCGCCAGCAGCCGCGATTCTAGCGGATACAATGAGCAGTTCTTC. This sequence encodes CASSRDSSGYNEQFF.

The chain employs TRBV4-1 and TRBJ1-1, with TRBD1 identical over 7 bases. Germline V CDR1 and CDR2: MGHRA, YSYEKL. The CDR3 has 14 amino acids. Trimming cost V 3 bases and J 1 base; bases outside gene matches: 2. This CDR3 is CASSQYRGNTEAFF. The DNA for the CDR3 is TGCGCCAGCAGCCAGTACAGGGGGAACACTGAAGCTTTCTTT.

CDR3 coding DNA: TGTGCCAGCAGCCGCACAGGGTATCGAGAGACCCAGTACTTC. It encodes CASSRTGYRETQYF. The chain recombines TRBV7-2 with TRBJ2-5; weak D call: TRBD1 (6 bases). CDR3 length: 14 amino acids. V shed 5 bases and J shed 4 bases, with 14 bases lying between them. In germline, CDR1 is SGHTA, CDR2 FQGNSA.

The V and J genes are TRBV7-2 and TRBJ2-1, with 8 bases fitting TRBD1. Trimming cost V 5 bases and J 5 bases; bases outside gene matches: 8. The CDR3 covers 15 residues. Germline lookup yields CDR1 SGHTA and CDR2 FQGNSA. As DNA, the CDR3 is TGTGCCAGCAGCCTGACGGGACAGGTCCACAATGAGCAGTTCTTC. It codes for CASSLTGQVHNEQFF.

The gene calls are TRBV5-1 and TRBJ1-6; weak D call: TRBD1 (5 bases). Trimming removed 0 bases at V and 0 bases at J, with 19 bases between. CDR3 length equals 20 residues. From germline, CDR1 is SGHRS and CDR2 YFSETQ. The CDR3 region has the DNA TGCGCCAGCAGCTTGGGCGCAGGGTCGGGTCTCGGCTCCTATAATTCACCCCTCCACTTT. It translates to CASSLGAGSGLGSYNSPLHF.

The V and J genes are TRBV5-6 and TRBJ1-2; 12 nucleotides agree with TRBD1. CDR3 length equals 14 residues. Germline-derived CDR1 and CDR2 are SGHDT and YYEEEE. V dropped 1 base and J dropped 8; count of bases not matched to a gene: 3. This chain's CDR3 is CASSLRGTGGGYTF. CDR3 DNA sequence: TGTGCCAGCAGCTTGCGGGGGACAGGGGGCGGCTACACCTTC. The complete variable domain, with remaining parts taken from reference TRBV5-6 and TRBJ1-2, reads DAGVTQSPTHLIKTRGQQVTLRCSPKSGHDTVSWYQQALGQGPQFIFQYYEEEERQRGNFPDRFSGHQFPNYSSELNVNALLLGDSALYLCASSLRGTGGGYTFGSGTRLTVV.

In DNA, the CDR3 is TGTGCCAGCAGTAGTTACAACACCCATGAGCAGTTCTTC. This encodes CASSSYNTHEQFF. The chain couples TRBV27 to TRBJ2-1; D not resolved. This CDR3 contains 13 residues. Trimming removed 5 bases from V and 8 bases from J, with 13 bases in between. Germline values: CDR1 MNHEY, CDR2 SMNVEV (reference sequence).

This sequence joins TRBV29-1 and TRBJ1-1; D is undetermined. Germline assignment: CDR1 SQVTM and CDR2 ANQGSEA. This CDR3 has 17 residues. Trimming pared 6 bases from V and 0 bases from J, leaving 23 bases between. The CDR3 DNA is TGCAGCGTCGACAAGTTGGGCAGTCAAGTCCTGAACACTGAAGCTTTCTTT. It codes for CSVDKLGSQVLNTEAFF.

V gene TRBV5-4 combines with J gene TRBJ1-2; TRBD1 matches 7 bases. Germline CDR1 SGHNT, CDR2 YYREEE (reference sequence). CDR3 size: 13 residues. Trimming took 7 bases from V and 1 from J; bases not matched to a gene: 4. CDR3 nucleotide sequence: TGTGCCAGCGGGACAGAGATTAACTATGGCTACACCTTC. Translating gives CASGTEINYGYTF.

The V gene is TRBV18, the J gene TRBJ1-1; tentatively, D is TRBD1 (5 bases). CDR3 length: 14 amino acids. The ends were cut back, 3 bases at V and 5 bases at J, with 13 bases in the middle. The germline gives CDR1 KGHSH, CDR2 LQKENI. In DNA, the CDR3 is TGTGCCAGCTCACCCACAGGAGACAAAACTGAAGCTTTCTTT. It yields the protein CASSPTGDKTEAFF.

In nucleotides, the CDR3 is TGTGCCAGCAGCACGCGGAGGGTCGATACGCAGTATTTT. It is translated as CASSTRRVDTQYF. V is TRBV5-6 and J is TRBJ2-3; a weak D match, TRBD2 (6 bases). The CDR3 is 13 amino acids. Trimming cost V 4 bases and J 6 bases, with 12 bases left between them. Germline values: CDR1 SGHDT, CDR2 YYEEEE.

Comments on this clone: Relative to the germline gene, one junction end is altered; a read error may explain this. The chain uses TRBV9 and TRBJ2-7; 8 bases are shared with TRBD2. CDR1 SGDLS and CDR2 YYNGEE come from the germline V gene. CDR3 length: 10 residues. The DNA of the CDR3 is TGTGCCAGCAGCCCGGGACTAGTTTTCTTC. Its translation is CASSPGLVFF.

DNA of the CDR3: TGTGCCAGCAGCTTAATCCGGACTAGCGGAGAGACCCAGTACTTC. Translated: CASSLIRTSGETQYF. The chain has TRBV7-3 and TRBJ2-5; 10 bases fit TRBD2. After removal of 1 base from V and 4 bases from J, the junction contained 3 bases not matched to a gene. The CDR3 is made up of 15 amino acids. In germline, CDR1 is SGHTA, CDR2 FQGTGA.

The CDR3 loop reads CATSDRTGGTDTQYF. CDR3 sequence (DNA): TGTGCCACCAGTGACCGGACAGGGGGGACAGATACGCAGTATTTT. This chain connects TRBV24-1 to TRBJ2-3, with TRBD1 matching over 10 bases. The trim removed 4 bases at V and 3 bases at J, leaving 3 bases unmatched. The CDR3 has 15 residues. Germline V gene sequence: CDR1 KGHDR, CDR2 SFDVKD.

In its sample, this clone was seen a few times. This chain joins TRBV6-5 and TRBJ1-5, with D possibly TRBD1 on 5 matching bases. This CDR3 region has 14 residues. V was trimmed by 5 bases and J by 2 bases, leaving 10 bases between them. Germline CDR1 and CDR2: MNHEY and SVGAGI. CDR3 bases: TGTGCCAGCAGTACACAACAGGGCAATCAGCCCCAGCATTTT. Translated: CASSTQQGNQPQHF.